These 10 T cell receptor beta chains were sequenced from one sample in a study of blood T cell repertoires in COVID-19. TCRdb keeps only in-frame clones here, not all; method: immunoSEQ multiplex PCR. The sample has under 350,000 clones; around 86% are singletons. What was sequenced was peripheral blood. The receptor source for this set is a man in his fifties with acute or convalescent COVID-19.

V is TRBV11-2 and J is TRBJ1-5; no definite D call. Germline CDR1 is SGHAT and CDR2 is FQNNGV. Deletions cut 5 bases from V and 5 bases from J, with 13 bases between. This CDR3 is built from 14 residues. The CDR3 loop reads CASSPGDLYQPQHF. Written as DNA, the CDR3 is TGTGCCAGCAGCCCGGGAGATTTATATCAGCCCCAGCATTTT.

The V and J genes are TRBV20-1 and TRBJ2-7; tentatively, D is TRBD2 (5 bases). The CDR3 runs to 11 residues. CDR1 and CDR2 (germline): DFQATT, SNEGSKA (reference sequence). V lost 6 bases to trimming and J lost 3 bases, with 9 bases between them. The CDR3 sequence: CSAGSVYEQYF. The CDR3 DNA sequence: TGCAGTGCCGGTAGCGTCTACGAGCAGTACTTC.

The chain is built from TRBV5-1 and TRBJ2-1, with TRBD2 identical over 10 bases. Germline assignment: CDR1 SGHRS and CDR2 YFSETQ. CDR3 size: 15 residues. Losses at the gene ends were 8 bases for V and 7 bases for J; bases not matched to a gene: 12. This chain's CDR3 is CASSRMASGGNEQFF. The CDR3 region has the DNA TGCGCCAGTTCAAGGATGGCTAGCGGGGGAAATGAGCAGTTCTTC.

The rearrangement uses TRBV6-6 and TRBJ2-5; D may be TRBD1 (6 bases). The CDR3 sequence is 14 residues long. Germline assignment: CDR1 MNHNY and CDR2 SVGAGI (reference sequence). V lost 4 bases and J 5 bases, leaving 14 bases between the germline ends. The CDR3 spells CASSSPGQSETQYF. In DNA, the CDR3 is TGTGCCAGCAGTTCCCCCGGACAGTCGGAGACCCAGTACTTC.

This clone was detected only once. The chain links TRBV3-1 (or the pseudogene TRBV3-2) to TRBJ2-3; D is uncertain. This CDR3 has 12 residues. CDR1 and CDR2 (germline): LGHDT, YNNKEL (reference sequence). Deletions cut 4 bases from V and 5 bases from J, with 7 bases between. CDR3 sequence: CASSPVRDTQYF. CDR3 DNA: TGTGCCAGCAGCCCCGTTAGAGATACGCAGTATTTT.

This clone appeared a single time. The chain recombines TRBV9 with TRBJ2-7; D may be TRBD2 (6 bases). The CDR3 loop spans 16 amino acids. V lost 0 bases, J lost 3 bases, and 16 bases lay in between. Germline V gene data show CDR1 as SGDLS and CDR2 as YYNGEE. Written as DNA, the CDR3 is TGTGCCAGCAGCGTAGCAATAGGGGACTCTTACTACGAGCAGTACTTC. Protein sequence: CASSVAIGDSYYEQYF.

This clone occurred a few times. V usage is TRBV10-1 and J usage is TRBJ1-1, with TRBD1 identical over 9 bases. This CDR3 is 14 amino acids long. Trimming took 7 bases from V and 2 from J; bases not matched to a gene: 5. Germline CDR1 reads WNHNN; CDR2 reads SYGVQD (reference sequence). The CDR3 region has the DNA TGCGCCAGCATCCCGGGACAGGGTAACACTGAAGCTTTCTTT. Translated: CASIPGQGNTEAFF.

This rearrangement joins TRBV28 to TRBJ2-3; 9 bases are a match to TRBD1. This CDR3 region has 16 residues. Germline V gene lookup returns CDR1 MDHEN and CDR2 SYDVKM. With V trimmed by 5 bases and J by 3 bases, 9 bases remained unmatched. The CDR3 DNA reads TGTGCCAGCAGTGAGGCGGGGGACAGGGCGACAGATACGCAGTATTTT. It encodes CASSEAGDRATDTQYF.

This chain links TRBV13 with TRBJ2-5; D is uncertain. The CDR3 is 12 residues long. CDR1 PRHDT and CDR2 FYEKMQ come from the germline V gene (reference sequence). This CDR3 is CGSRRVQETQYF. The CDR3 bases are TGTGGATCACGTCGGGTCCAAGAGACCCAGTACTTC.

This chain connects TRBV10-3 to TRBJ2-3, with 7 bases fitting TRBD1. The CDR3 is 16 residues long. The V and J ends lost 4 bases and 0 bases, in that order; junction bases with no gene match: 7. Germline V gene lookup returns CDR1 ENHRY and CDR2 SYGVKD. The DNA of the CDR3 is TGTGCCATCAGTGTCCAAGGGACAGCTAGCACAGATACGCAGTATTTT. It translates to CAISVQGTASTDTQYF.